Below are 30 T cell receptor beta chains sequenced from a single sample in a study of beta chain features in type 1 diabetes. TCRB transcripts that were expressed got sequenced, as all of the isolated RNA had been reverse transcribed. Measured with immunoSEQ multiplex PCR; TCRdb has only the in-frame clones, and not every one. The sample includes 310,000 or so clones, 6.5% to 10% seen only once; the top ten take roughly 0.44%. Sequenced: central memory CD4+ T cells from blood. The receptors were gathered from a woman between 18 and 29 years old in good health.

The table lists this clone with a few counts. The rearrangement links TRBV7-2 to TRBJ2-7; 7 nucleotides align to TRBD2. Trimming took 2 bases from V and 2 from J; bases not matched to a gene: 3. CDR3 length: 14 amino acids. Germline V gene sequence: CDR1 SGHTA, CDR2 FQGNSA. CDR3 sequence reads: CASSLHGRPYEQYF. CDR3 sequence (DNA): TGTGCCAGCAGCTTACACGGGAGGCCCTACGAGCAGTACTTC. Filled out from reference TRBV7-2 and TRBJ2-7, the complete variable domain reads GAGVSQSPSNKVTEKGKDVELRCDPISGHTALYWYRQSLGQGLEFLIYFQGNSAPDKSGLPSDRFSAERTGGSVSTLTIQRTQQEDSAVYLCASSLHGRPYEQYFGPGTRLTVT.

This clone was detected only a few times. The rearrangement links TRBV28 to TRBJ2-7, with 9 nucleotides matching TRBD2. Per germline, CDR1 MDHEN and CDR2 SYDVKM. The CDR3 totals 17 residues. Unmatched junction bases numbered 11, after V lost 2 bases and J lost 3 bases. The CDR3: CASSLIGAGGPLYEQYF. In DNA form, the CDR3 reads TGTGCCAGCAGTTTAATAGGGGCGGGAGGGCCTCTCTACGAGCAGTACTTC. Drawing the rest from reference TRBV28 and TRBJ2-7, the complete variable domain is DVKVTQSSRYLVKRTGEKVFLECVQDMDHENMFWYRQDPGLGLRLIYFSYDVKMKEKGDIPEGYSVSREKKERFSLILESASTNQTSMYLCASSLIGAGGPLYEQYFGPGTRLTVT.

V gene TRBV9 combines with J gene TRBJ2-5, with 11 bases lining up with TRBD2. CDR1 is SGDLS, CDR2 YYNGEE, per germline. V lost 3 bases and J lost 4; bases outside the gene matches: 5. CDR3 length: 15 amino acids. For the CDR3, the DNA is TGTGCCAGCAGCGAGTTCGGGACTAGCGGAGAGACCCAGTACTTC. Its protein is CASSEFGTSGETQYF.

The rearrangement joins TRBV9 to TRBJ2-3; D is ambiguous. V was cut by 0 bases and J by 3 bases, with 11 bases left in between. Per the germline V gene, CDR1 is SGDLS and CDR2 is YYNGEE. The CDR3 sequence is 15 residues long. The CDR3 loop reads CASSVERWPTDTQYF. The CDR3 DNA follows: TGTGCCAGCAGCGTAGAAAGGTGGCCGACAGATACGCAGTATTTT.

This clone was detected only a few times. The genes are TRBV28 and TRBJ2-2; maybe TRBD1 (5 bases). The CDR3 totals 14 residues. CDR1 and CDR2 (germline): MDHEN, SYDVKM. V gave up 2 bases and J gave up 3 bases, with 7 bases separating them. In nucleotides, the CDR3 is TGTGCCAGCAGTTTACCAGGGTACACCGGGGAGCTGTTTTTT. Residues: CASSLPGYTGELFF.

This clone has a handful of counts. The CDR3 here is CATSRGDSGTNEKLFF. The CDR3 coding sequence is TGTGCCACCAGCAGAGGGGACAGCGGGACAAATGAAAAACTGTTTTTT. The rearrangement joins TRBV15 to TRBJ1-4, with TRBD1 identical over 7 bases. CDR3 length equals 16 residues. Germline values: CDR1 LNHNV, CDR2 YYDKDF (reference sequence). The V gene end was trimmed by 1 base and the J gene end by 5 bases; junction bases not matched to a gene: 7.

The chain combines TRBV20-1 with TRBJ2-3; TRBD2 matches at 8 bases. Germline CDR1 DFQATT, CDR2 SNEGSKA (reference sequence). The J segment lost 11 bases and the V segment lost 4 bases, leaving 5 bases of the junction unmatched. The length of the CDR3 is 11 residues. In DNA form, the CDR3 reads TGCAGTGCTATATCCGGGACTAGGCAGTATTTT. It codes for CSAISGTRQYF.

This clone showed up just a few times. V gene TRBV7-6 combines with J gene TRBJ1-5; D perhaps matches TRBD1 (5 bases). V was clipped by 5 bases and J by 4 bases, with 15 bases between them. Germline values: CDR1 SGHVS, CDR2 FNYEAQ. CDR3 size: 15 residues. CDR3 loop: CASSPGTDYNQPQHF. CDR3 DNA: TGTGCCAGCAGCCCCGGGACGGATTATAATCAGCCCCAGCATTTT.

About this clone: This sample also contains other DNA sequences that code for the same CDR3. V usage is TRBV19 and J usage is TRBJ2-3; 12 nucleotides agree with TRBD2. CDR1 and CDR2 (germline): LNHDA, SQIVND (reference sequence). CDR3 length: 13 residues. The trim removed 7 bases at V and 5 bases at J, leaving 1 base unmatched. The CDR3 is CASKLAGGDTQYF. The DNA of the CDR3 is TGTGCCAGTAAACTAGCGGGAGGAGATACGCAGTATTTT.

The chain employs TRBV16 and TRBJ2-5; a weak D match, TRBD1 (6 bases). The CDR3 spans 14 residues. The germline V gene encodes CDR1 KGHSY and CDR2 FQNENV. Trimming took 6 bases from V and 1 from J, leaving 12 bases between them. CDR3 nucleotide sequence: TGTGCCAGCAGTCAAGGGACATCCCAAGAGACCCAGTACTTC. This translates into CASSQGTSQETQYF.

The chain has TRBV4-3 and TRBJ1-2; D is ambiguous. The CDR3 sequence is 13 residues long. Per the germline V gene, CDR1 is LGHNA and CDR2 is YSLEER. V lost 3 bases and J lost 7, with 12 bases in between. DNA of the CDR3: TGCGCCAGCAGCCACAACAACGCGTTTGGCTACACCTTC. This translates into CASSHNNAFGYTF.

The CDR3 DNA reads TGCGCCAGCAGCCAAGTCGGGACAGGGAGGTATGGCTACACCTTC. The encoded protein is CASSQVGTGRYGYTF. The gene calls are TRBV4-3 and TRBJ1-2; 9 nucleotides line up with TRBD1. This CDR3 contains 15 residues. Germline CDR1 reads LGHNA; CDR2 reads YSLEER. The J segment lost 5 bases and the V segment lost 1 base, leaving 5 bases of the junction unmatched.

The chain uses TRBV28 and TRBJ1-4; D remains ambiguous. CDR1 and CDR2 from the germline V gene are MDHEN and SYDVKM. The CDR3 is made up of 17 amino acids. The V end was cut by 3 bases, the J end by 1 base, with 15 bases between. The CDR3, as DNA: TGTGCCAGCAGTTTCCCTCGGGGATTCGAAACTAATGAAAAACTGTTTTTT. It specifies CASSFPRGFETNEKLFF. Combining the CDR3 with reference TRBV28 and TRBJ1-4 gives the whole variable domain DVKVTQSSRYLVKRTGEKVFLECVQDMDHENMFWYRQDPGLGLRLIYFSYDVKMKEKGDIPEGYSVSREKKERFSLILESASTNQTSMYLCASSFPRGFETNEKLFFGSGTQLSVL.

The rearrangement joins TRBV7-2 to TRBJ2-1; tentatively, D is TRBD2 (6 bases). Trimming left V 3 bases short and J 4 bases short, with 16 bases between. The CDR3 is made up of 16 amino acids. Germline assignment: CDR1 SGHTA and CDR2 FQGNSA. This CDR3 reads CASSFSSGELYNEQFF. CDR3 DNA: TGTGCCAGCAGCTTTAGTTCGGGGGAGCTTTACAATGAGCAGTTCTTC.

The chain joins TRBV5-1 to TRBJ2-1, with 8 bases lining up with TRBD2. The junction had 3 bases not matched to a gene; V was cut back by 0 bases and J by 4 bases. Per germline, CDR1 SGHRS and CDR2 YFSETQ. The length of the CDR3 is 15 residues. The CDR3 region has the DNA TGCGCCAGCAGCTTGGGGACTAGCCCTTACAATGAGCAGTTCTTC. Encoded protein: CASSLGTSPYNEQFF.

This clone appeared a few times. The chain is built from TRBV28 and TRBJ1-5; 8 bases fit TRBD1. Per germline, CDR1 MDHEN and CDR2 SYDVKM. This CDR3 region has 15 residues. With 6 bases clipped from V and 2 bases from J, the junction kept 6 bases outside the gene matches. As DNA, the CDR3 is TGTGCCAGCAGGGGACAGGAGCCGGGCAATCAGCCCCAGCATTTT. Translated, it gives CASRGQEPGNQPQHF.

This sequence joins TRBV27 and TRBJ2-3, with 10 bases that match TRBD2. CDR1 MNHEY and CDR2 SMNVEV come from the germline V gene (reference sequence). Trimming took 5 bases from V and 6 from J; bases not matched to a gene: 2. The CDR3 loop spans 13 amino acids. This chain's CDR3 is CASSRLAGDTQYF. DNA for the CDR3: TGTGCCAGCAGTCGACTAGCGGGTGATACGCAGTATTTT.

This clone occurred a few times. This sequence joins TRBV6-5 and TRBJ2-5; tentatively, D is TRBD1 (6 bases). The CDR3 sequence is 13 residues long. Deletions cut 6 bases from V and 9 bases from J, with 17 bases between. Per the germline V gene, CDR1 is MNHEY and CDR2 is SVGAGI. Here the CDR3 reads CASRKTGPTAQYF. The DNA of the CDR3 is TGTGCCAGCAGGAAGACAGGCCCCACGGCCCAGTACTTC.

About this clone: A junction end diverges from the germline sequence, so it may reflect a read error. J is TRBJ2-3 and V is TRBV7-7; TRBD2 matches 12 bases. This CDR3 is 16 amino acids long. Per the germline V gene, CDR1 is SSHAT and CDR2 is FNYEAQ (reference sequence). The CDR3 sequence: CASSPGTSGSGDTQYF. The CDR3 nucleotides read TGTGCTAGCAGCCCCGGGACTAGCGGGTCAGGAGATACGCAGTATTTT.

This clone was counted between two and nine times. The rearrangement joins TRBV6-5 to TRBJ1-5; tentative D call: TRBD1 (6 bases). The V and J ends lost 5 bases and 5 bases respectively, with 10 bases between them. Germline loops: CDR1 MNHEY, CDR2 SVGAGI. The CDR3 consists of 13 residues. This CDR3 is CASSPDSDQPQHF. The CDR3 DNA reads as TGTGCCAGCAGTCCGGACAGTGATCAGCCCCAGCATTTT.

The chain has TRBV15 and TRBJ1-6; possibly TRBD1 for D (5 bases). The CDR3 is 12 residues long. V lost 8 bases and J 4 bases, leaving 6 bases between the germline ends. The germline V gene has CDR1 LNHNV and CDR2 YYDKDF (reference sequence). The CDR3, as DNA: TGTGCCACCGGACAATATAATTCACCCCTCCACTTT. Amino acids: CATGQYNSPLHF.

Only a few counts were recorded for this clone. DNA of the CDR3: TGTGCCAGCAGCCGCCCGGGGACCAAAAACATTCAGTACTTC. It translates to CASSRPGTKNIQYF. The gene calls are TRBV5-6 and TRBJ2-4; possible D gene TRBD2, 5 bases. This CDR3 has 14 amino acids. Trimming took 4 bases from V and 2 from J, leaving 10 bases between them. Germline assignment: CDR1 SGHDT and CDR2 YYEEEE.

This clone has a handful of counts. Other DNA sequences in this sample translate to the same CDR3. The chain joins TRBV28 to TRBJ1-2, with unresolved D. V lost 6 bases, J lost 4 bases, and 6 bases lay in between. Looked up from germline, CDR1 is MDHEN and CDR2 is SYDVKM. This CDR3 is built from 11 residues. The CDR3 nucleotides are TGTGCCAGCAGCCTCAGCTATGGCTACACCTTC. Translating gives CASSLSYGYTF.

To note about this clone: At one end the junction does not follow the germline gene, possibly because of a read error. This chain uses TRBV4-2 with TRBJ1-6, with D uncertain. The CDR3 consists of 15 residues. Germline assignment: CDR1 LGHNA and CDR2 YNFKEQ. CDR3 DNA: TGTGCCAGCAGCCAAAGTACCCTAAATGTTTATCATACCGTCTTT. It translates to CASSQSTLNVYHTVF.

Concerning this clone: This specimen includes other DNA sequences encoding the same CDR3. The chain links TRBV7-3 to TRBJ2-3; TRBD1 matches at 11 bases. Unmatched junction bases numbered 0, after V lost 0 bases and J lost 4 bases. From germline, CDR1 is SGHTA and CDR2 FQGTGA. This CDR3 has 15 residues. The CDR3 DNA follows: TGTGCCAGCAGCTTAACGGGACAGGGGGCAGATACGCAGTATTTT. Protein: CASSLTGQGADTQYF. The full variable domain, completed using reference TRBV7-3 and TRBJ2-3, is GAGVSQTPSNKVTEKGKYVELRCDPISGHTALYWYRQSLGQGPEFLIYFQGTGAADDSGLPNDRFFAVRPEGSVSTLKIQRTERGDSAVYLCASSLTGQGADTQYFGPGTRLTVL.

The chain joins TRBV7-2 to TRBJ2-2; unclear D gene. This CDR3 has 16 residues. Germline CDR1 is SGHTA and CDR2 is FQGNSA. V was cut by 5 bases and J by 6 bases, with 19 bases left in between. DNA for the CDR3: TGTGCCAGCAGCCCCCGATCCCTAAACTTCGCCGGGGAGCTGTTTTTT. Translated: CASSPRSLNFAGELFF.

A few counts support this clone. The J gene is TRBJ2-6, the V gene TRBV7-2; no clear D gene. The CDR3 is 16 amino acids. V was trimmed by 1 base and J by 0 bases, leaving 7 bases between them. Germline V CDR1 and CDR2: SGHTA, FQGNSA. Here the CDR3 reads CASSLGSVSGANVLTF. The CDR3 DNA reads TGTGCCAGCAGCTTAGGTAGTGTCTCTGGGGCCAACGTCCTGACTTTC.

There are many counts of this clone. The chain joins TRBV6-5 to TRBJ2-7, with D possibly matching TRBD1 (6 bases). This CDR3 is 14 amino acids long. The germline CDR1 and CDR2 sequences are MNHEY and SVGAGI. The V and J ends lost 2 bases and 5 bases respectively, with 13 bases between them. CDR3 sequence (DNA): TGTGCCAGCAGTTACATCGGCAGGGACAACGAGCAGTACTTC. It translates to CASSYIGRDNEQYF.

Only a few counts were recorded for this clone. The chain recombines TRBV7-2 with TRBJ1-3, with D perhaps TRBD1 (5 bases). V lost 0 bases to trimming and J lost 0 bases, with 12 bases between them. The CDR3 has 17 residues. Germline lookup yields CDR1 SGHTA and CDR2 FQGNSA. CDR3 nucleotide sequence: TGTGCCAGCAGCTTAGCCGCGGGGCGCTTCTCTGGAAACACCATATATTTT. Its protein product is CASSLAAGRFSGNTIYF.

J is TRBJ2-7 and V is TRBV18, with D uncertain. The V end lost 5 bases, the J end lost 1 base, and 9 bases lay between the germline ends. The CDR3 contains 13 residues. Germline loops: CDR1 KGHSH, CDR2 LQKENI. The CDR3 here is CASSSDGSYEQYF. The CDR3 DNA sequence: TGTGCCAGCTCATCGGACGGGTCCTACGAGCAGTACTTC.